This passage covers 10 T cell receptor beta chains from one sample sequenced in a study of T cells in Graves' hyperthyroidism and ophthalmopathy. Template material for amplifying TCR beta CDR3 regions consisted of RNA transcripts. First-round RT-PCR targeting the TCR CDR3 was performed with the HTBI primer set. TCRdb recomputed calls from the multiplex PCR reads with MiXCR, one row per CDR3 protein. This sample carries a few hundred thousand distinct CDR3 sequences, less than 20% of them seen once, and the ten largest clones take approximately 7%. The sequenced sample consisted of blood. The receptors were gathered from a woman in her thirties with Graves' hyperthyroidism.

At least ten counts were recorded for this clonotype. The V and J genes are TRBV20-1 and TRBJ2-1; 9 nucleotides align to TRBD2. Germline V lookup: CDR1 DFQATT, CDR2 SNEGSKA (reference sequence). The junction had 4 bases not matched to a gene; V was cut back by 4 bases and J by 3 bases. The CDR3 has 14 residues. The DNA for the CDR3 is TGCAGTGCTACCGGGACTAGCTACTACAATGAGCAGTTCTTC. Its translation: CSATGTSYYNEQFF.

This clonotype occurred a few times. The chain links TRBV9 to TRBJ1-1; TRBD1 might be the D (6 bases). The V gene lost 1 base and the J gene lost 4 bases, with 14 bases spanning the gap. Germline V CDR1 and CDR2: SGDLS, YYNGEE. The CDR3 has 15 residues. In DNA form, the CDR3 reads TGTGCCAGCAGCGTACTCCAGGGGAGTGGCACTGAAGCTTTCTTT. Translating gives CASSVLQGSGTEAFF.

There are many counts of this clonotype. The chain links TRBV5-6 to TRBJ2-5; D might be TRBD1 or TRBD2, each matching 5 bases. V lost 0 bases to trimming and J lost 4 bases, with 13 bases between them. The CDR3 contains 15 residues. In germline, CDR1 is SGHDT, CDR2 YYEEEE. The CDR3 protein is CASSLALGVGETQYF. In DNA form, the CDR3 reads TGTGCCAGCAGCTTGGCCCTGGGGGTAGGAGAGACCCAGTACTTC.

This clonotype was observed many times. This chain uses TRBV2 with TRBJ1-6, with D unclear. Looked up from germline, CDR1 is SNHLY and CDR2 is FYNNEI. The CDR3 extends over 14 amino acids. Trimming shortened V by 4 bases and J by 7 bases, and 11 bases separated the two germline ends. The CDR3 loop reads CASSVYVQNSPLHF. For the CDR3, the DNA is TGTGCCAGCAGTGTGTATGTCCAGAATTCACCCCTCCACTTT.

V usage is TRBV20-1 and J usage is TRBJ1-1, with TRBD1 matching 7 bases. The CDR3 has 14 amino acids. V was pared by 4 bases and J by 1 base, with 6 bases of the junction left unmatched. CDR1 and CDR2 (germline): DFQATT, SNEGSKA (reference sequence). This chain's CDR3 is CSATPGQTNTEAFF. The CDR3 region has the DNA TGCAGTGCTACTCCGGGACAGACGAACACTGAAGCTTTCTTT.

The CDR3 loop is CATRTSGDNEQFF. The CDR3 nucleotides read TGTGCCACCCGGACAAGCGGGGACAATGAGCAGTTCTTC. The rearrangement joins TRBV7-2 to TRBJ2-1, with 7 bases matching TRBD2. This CDR3 is built from 13 residues. From germline, CDR1 is SGHTA and CDR2 FQGNSA. V was pared by 10 bases and J by 5 bases, with 8 bases of the junction left unmatched.

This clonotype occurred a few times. The CDR3 DNA follows: TGTGCCAGCAGTTTATCCTCCGGGAATAACTATGGCTACACCTTC. Protein sequence: CASSLSSGNNYGYTF. This chain joins TRBV12-3 or TRBV12-4 and TRBJ1-2; D unclear. V was pared by 2 bases and J by 1 base, with 11 bases between. The CDR3 is 15 amino acids.

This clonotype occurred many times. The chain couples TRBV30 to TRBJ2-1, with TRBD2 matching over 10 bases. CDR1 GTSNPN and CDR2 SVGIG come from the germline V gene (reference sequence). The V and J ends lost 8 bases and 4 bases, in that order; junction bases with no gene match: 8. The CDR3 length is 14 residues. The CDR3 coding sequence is TGTGCCCGGTCCCCTAGCGGGAGTTACAATGAGCAGTTCTTC. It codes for CARSPSGSYNEQFF.

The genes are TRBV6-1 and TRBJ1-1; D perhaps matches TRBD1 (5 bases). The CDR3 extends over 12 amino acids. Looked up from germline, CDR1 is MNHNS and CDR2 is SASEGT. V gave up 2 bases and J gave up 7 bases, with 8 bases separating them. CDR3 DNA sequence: TGTGCCAGCAGTGAACAGGGAAATGAAGCTTTCTTT. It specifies CASSEQGNEAFF.

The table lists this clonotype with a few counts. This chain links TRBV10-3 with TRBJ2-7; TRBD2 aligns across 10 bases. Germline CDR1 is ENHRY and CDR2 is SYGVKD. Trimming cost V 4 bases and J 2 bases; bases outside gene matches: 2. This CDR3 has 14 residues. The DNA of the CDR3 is TGTGCCATCAGTGGGACTAGCGGAGCCTACGAGCAGTACTTC. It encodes CAISGTSGAYEQYF.